This TCR beta chain was sequenced during a study of quantifying T cell responses using KT2 cells. Background on the study: Reverse transcription used primers in the TCR alpha and beta constant regions.

KT2 cells were mixed with fixed PBMC numbers at varying ratios. Each cDNA got a UMI-containing oligo ligated at its 3' end. First-round PCR used 4 cycles and beta primers RC1.1 and RC1.2 covering TRBC1 and TRBC2. TCRdb used MiXCR to reprocess the UMI-ligation and nested PCR reads, holding one entry per CDR3 protein. The repertoire holds some 48,000 distinct CDR3 sequences, with about 9.9% as singletons. General study findings and limits: The number of KT2 alpha and beta sequences was a linear function of input KT2 cells.

CDR1 is DFQATT and CDR2 is SNEGSKA in the germline V gene (reference sequence). V was trimmed by 0 bases and J by 7 bases, leaving 9 bases between them. This CDR3 comprises 13 residues. As for this clonotype: Its matching antigen is unknown.

Source material: PBMCs spiked with cells of the T cell clone KT2. The sequence came from a human donor. This chain joins TRBV20-1 and TRBJ1-4; no clear D gene. CDR3 DNA: TGCAGTGCTAGAGATGTGAACCGTGAAAAACTGTTTTTT. This sequence encodes CSARDVNREKLFF.